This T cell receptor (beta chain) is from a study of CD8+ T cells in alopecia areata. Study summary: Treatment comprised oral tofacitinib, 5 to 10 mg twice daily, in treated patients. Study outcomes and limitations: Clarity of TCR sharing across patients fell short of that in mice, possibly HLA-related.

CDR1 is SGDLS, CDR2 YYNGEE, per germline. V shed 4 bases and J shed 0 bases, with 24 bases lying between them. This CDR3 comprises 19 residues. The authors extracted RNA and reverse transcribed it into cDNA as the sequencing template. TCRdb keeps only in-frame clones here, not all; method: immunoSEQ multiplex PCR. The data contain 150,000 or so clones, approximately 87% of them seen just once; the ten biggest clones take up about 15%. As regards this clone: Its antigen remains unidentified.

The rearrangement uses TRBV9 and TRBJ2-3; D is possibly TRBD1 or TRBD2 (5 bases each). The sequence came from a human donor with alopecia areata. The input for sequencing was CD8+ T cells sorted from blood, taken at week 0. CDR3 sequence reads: CASSPRSGGSGRSTDTQYF. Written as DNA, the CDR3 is TGTGCCAGCAGCCCTCGAAGTGGAGGATCAGGGCGTAGCACAGATACGCAGTATTTT.